The T cell receptor (beta chain) under discussion was sequenced for a study of blood T cell repertoires in COVID-19. Looking at the study overall: Acute and convalescent COVID-19 samples came from the United States, Italy and Spain. Sources were T cells, B-cell-depleted T cells, or PBMCs; the material itself was cDNA or gDNA.

Original processing notes: Reference gene primer amplification yielded estimated nucleated cell counts. Sequencing was performed with immunoSEQ multiplex PCR; in TCRdb, only in-frame clones are kept and a portion is missing. V and J calls and clone size are as listed in that table; D and trimming were resolved from the DNA. The sample yields some 330,000 clones, approximately 90% seen once. CDR1 and CDR2 (germline): MNHEY, SVGEGT. This CDR3 region has 15 residues. The V segment lost 6 bases and the J segment 8 bases; nucleotides outside the gene matches: 13. Sequenced: peripheral blood. The genes are TRBV6-2 or TRBV6-3 and TRBJ2-1, with 7 bases matching TRBD2. The TCR was taken from a woman aged 45-65 years with active or convalescent COVID-19. The CDR3 here is CASSQPRGGIDEQFF. As DNA, the CDR3 is TGTGCCAGCAGCCAACCTAGGGGAGGGATCGATGAGCAGTTCTTC.